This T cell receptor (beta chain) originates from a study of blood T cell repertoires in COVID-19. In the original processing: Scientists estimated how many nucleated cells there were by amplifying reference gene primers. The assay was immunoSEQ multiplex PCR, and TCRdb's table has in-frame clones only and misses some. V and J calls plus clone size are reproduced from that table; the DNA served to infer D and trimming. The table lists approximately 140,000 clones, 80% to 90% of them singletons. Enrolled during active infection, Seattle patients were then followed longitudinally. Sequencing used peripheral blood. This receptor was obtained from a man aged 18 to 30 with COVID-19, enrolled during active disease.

The CDR3 DNA reads as TGTGCCAGCAGTTACTCGCGGTTTGGCGACGAGCAGTACTTC. This codes for CASSYSRFGDEQYF. The rearrangement uses TRBV6-2 or TRBV6-3 and TRBJ2-7; no clear D. The V gene's germline CDR1 is MNHEY and CDR2 SVGEGT. V was cut by 0 bases and J by 5 bases, with 11 bases left in between. The CDR3 is made up of 14 amino acids.